This TCR beta chain was observed in a study of shared T cell receptors in the human thymus (dated by TCRdb to the early 2020s). General notes on the study: The study examined how self-reactive, shared T-cell receptor alpha chains are generated in the human thymus.

Library preparation used the immunoSEQ multiplex PCR assay. TCRdb took over this immuneACCESS table, retaining in-frame rearrangements with V and J assigned. Such tables are incomplete; in checked studies, under half of the missing clones stem from an unresolved V gene, and the remainder is unexplained. The sample profile shows hundreds of thousands of clones; 70% to 90% of them were found once. The ten largest account for about 0.01% of the sample. Sequences MGHRA (CDR1) and YSYEKL (CDR2) are obtained from the germline V gene. V is pruned by 2 bases and J by 7 bases, leaving 14 bases of the junction without a gene match. Including the terminal cysteine and phenylalanine, the CDR3 comprises 19 residues. Left in the record is the CDR3 DNA by itself, 57 bases read in frame from the first base. Remarks on this clone: It lacks a known antigen. One base away there is no much larger clone; base qualities are not given.

These sequences were also reported in another study, on human thymus T cells. The second study also describes: Immunologically healthy infants undergoing open corrective cardiac surgery for congenital heart defects in Finland were used as donors. Thymus tissue was obtained as surgical resects removed during corrective cardiac surgery. Usage of V and J gene segments appeared to be biased in both the thymic and the peripheral blood repertoires. According to the related research, thymic TCR repertoires were highly overlapping among unrelated individuals. The study characterized TCR alpha and beta repertoires from seven to nine infant thymus samples and four related peripheral blood samples. Donor ages ranging from roughly 6 to 244 days were recorded, and over 5 male and two female infants were included in the cohort. After being mechanically released from the tissue, thymocytes were kept at -70 degrees C in pellets of about 8.5-32 million cells. Genomic DNA was extracted from frozen cell pellets with a QIAsymphony instrument. Using the immunoSEQ multiplex PCR assay, the TCRB and TCRAD loci were amplified from a standardized quantity of quality-controlled genomic DNA. The amplicons spanned the V(D)J region and were long enough to cover the CDR3 and allow V and J genes to be identified. The commercial immunoSEQ service was used to sequence amplicons on an Illumina platform. Primer bias and sequencing errors were corrected using previously described methods, and TCRAD and TCRB definitions followed the IMGT database. Analysis of the repertoires was done with immunoSEQ Analyzer 3.0 and VDJTools and included basic statistics, V/J segment usage, diversity estimates, rarefaction and pairwise overlap. Diversity was estimated using the Chao1, ChaoE, Efron-Thisted, Shannon and inverse Simpson indices, and was also estimated on datasets down-sampled to the size of the smallest sample. Repertoire overlap was assessed by strict matching of CDR3 nucleotide sequence, V gene and J gene, and clustering was done by Jaccard-based multidimensional scaling. On average, approximately 800,000 unique TCRB clonotypes were obtained from thymus samples, compared with 65,000 to 90,000 from blood samples.

Material for sequencing was thymocytes. The chain links TRBV4-1 with TRBJ2-7, and 16 bases in between align with TRBD2. The TCR was taken from a boy younger than two with a congenital heart defect. Donor details come from another sample of the same person, matched by shared clones. The bases are TGCGCCAGCAGCCAAAGCCAAGGGACTAGCGGGAGGGGCCCCTGGGAGCAGTACTTC. Translated, this is CASSQSQGTSGRGPWEQYF.